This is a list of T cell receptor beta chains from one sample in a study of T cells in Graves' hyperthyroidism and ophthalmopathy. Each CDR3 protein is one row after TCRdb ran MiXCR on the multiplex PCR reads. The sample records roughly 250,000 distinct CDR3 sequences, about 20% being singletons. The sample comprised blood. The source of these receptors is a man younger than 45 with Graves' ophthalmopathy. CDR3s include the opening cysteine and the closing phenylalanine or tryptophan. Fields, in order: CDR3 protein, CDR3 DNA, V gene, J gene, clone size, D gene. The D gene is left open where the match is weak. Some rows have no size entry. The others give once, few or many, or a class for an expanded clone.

CDR3aa: CASSLAFSGYEQYF
CDR3nt: TGTGCCAGCAGCTTAGCCTTTAGCGGCTACGAGCAGTACTTC
v_gene: TRBV11-1
j_gene: TRBJ2-7
abundance: -
d_gene: -

CDR3aa: CASSPGLISYEQYF
CDR3nt: TGTGCCAGCAGCCCCGGACTAATCTCCTACGAGCAGTACTTC
v_gene: TRBV5-6
j_gene: TRBJ2-7
abundance: -
d_gene: -

CDR3aa: CASSFLVRDEQFF
CDR3nt: TGTGCCAGCAGTTTCTTGGTGAGGGATGAGCAGTTCTTC
v_gene: TRBV12-3/TRBV12-4
j_gene: TRBJ2-1
abundance: -
d_gene: -

CDR3aa: CASSHRLAGAEDTQYF
CDR3nt: TGTGCCAGCAGCCACAGACTAGCGGGAGCTGAAGATACGCAGTATTTT
v_gene: TRBV14
j_gene: TRBJ2-3
abundance: many
d_gene: TRBD2

CDR3aa: CASSLTRLAGAYPGTDTQYF
CDR3nt: TGTGCCAGCAGCCTTACTAGACTAGCGGGAGCTTACCCGGGCACAGATACGCAGTATTTT
v_gene: TRBV3-1
j_gene: TRBJ2-3
abundance: -
d_gene: TRBD2

CDR3aa: CASSYSGTSSNEQFF
CDR3nt: TGTGCCAGCAGCTACTCCGGGACTAGCTCAAATGAGCAGTTCTTC
v_gene: TRBV11-2
j_gene: TRBJ2-1
abundance: many
d_gene: TRBD2

CDR3aa: CASSPRLGDYEQYF
CDR3nt: TGTGCCAGCAGCCCCCGACTAGGCGACTACGAGCAGTACTTC
v_gene: TRBV7-8
j_gene: TRBJ2-7
abundance: many
d_gene: -

CDR3aa: CSARDDRRNVYNEQFF
CDR3nt: TGCAGTGCTAGAGATGACAGACGAAATGTCTACAATGAGCAGTTCTTC
v_gene: TRBV20-1
j_gene: TRBJ2-1
abundance: few
d_gene: -

CDR3aa: CAWSVRDTQPQHF
CDR3nt: TGTGCCTGGAGTGTACGGGATACTCAGCCCCAGCATTTT
v_gene: TRBV30
j_gene: TRBJ1-5
abundance: many
d_gene: -

CDR3aa: CASSKGYYGYTF
CDR3nt: TGTGCCAGTAGTAAAGGGTACTATGGCTACACCTTC
v_gene: TRBV19
j_gene: TRBJ1-2
abundance: few
d_gene: -

CDR3aa: CASSPPGWQGVYSEQFF
CDR3nt: TGTGCCAGCAGCCCCCCCGGGTGGCAGGGTGTGTATAGTGAGCAGTTCTTC
v_gene: TRBV28
j_gene: TRBJ2-1
abundance: -
d_gene: -

CDR3aa: CASSFRTSGRGNEQFF
CDR3nt: TGCGCCAGCAGCTTCCGGACTAGCGGGAGGGGAAATGAGCAGTTCTTC
v_gene: TRBV5-1
j_gene: TRBJ2-1
abundance: few
d_gene: TRBD2

CDR3aa: CASSDSMTIRGEQFF
CDR3nt: TGTGCCAGCAGTGACTCGATGACTATAAGGGGTGAGCAGTTCTTC
v_gene: TRBV6-4
j_gene: TRBJ2-1
abundance: -
d_gene: -

CDR3aa: CSVAGTEAFF
CDR3nt: TGCAGCGTTGCAGGTACTGAAGCTTTCTTT
v_gene: TRBV29-1
j_gene: TRBJ1-1
abundance: few
d_gene: -

CDR3aa: CATSNREIYEQYF
CDR3nt: TGTGCCACCAGCAACAGGGAGATCTACGAGCAGTACTTC
v_gene: TRBV15
j_gene: TRBJ2-7
abundance: few
d_gene: -

CDR3aa: CASSSRAGGADTQYF
CDR3nt: TGTGCCAGCAGCTCCCGAGCGGGAGGGGCAGATACGCAGTATTTT
v_gene: TRBV11-2
j_gene: TRBJ2-3
abundance: many
d_gene: TRBD2

CDR3aa: CASSSRQAEAFF
CDR3nt: TGTGCCAGCTCATCGCGACAGGCTGAAGCTTTCTTT
v_gene: TRBV18
j_gene: TRBJ1-1
abundance: many
d_gene: -

CDR3aa: CASSLDPADLEETQYF
CDR3nt: TGCGCCAGCAGCTTGGATCCAGCGGACTTAGAAGAGACCCAGTACTTC
v_gene: TRBV5-1
j_gene: TRBJ2-5
abundance: few
d_gene: -

CDR3aa: CSVPTGWVGGYTF
CDR3nt: TGCAGCGTCCCGACAGGGTGGGTGGGTGGCTACACCTTC
v_gene: TRBV29-1
j_gene: TRBJ1-2
abundance: few
d_gene: TRBD1

CDR3aa: CASSQDRLAGGSDTQYF
CDR3nt: TGTGCCAGCAGCCAAGATAGGCTAGCGGGAGGCTCAGATACGCAGTATTTT
v_gene: TRBV3-1
j_gene: TRBJ2-3
abundance: many
d_gene: TRBD2

CDR3aa: CASSLVGGRDRLNQPQHF
CDR3nt: TGTGCCAGCAGCTTGGTGGGGGGGAGAGACAGGCTCAATCAGCCCCAGCATTTT
v_gene: TRBV11-3
j_gene: TRBJ1-5
abundance: -
d_gene: -

CDR3aa: CASSQGPAQPQHF
CDR3nt: TGCGCCAGCAGCCAAGGTCCGGCTCAGCCCCAGCATTTT
v_gene: TRBV4-1
j_gene: TRBJ1-5
abundance: few
d_gene: -

CDR3aa: CASNAGIWLRYGYTF
CDR3nt: TGTGCCAGCAACGCCGGGATATGGCTACGCTATGGCTACACCTTC
v_gene: TRBV6-2/TRBV6-3
j_gene: TRBJ1-2
abundance: -
d_gene: -

CDR3aa: CASSLAGRQNIQYF
CDR3nt: TGCGCCAGCAGCTTGGCGGGCAGGCAAAACATTCAGTACTTC
v_gene: TRBV5-1
j_gene: TRBJ2-4
abundance: -
d_gene: -

CDR3aa: CASSSDSGIYNEQFF
CDR3nt: TGTGCCAGCAGCTCTGACAGCGGCATCTACAATGAGCAGTTCTTC
v_gene: TRBV9
j_gene: TRBJ2-1
abundance: -
d_gene: -

CDR3aa: CASSKGQGGSYEQYF
CDR3nt: TGTGCCAGCAGCAAGGGACAGGGGGGTTCCTACGAGCAGTACTTC
v_gene: TRBV12-3/TRBV12-4
j_gene: TRBJ2-7
abundance: many
d_gene: TRBD1

CDR3aa: CASTVGGGAYEQYF
CDR3nt: TGTGCCAGCACCGTGGGTGGAGGGGCCTACGAGCAGTACTTC
v_gene: TRBV5-6
j_gene: TRBJ2-7
abundance: -
d_gene: -

CDR3aa: CANSTSGSPDTQYF
CDR3nt: TGTGCCAACAGTACTAGCGGGAGCCCAGATACGCAGTATTTT
v_gene: TRBV9
j_gene: TRBJ2-3
abundance: few
d_gene: TRBD2

CDR3aa: CASSPLGSWDLNSYEQYF
CDR3nt: TGTGCCAGCTCACCACTCGGCTCATGGGACTTAAACTCCTACGAGCAGTACTTC
v_gene: TRBV9
j_gene: TRBJ2-7
abundance: -
d_gene: -

CDR3aa: CASSRTGGDGLNTEAFF
CDR3nt: TGTGCCAGCTCACGGACAGGGGGCGACGGGCTGAACACTGAAGCTTTCTTT
v_gene: TRBV18
j_gene: TRBJ1-1
abundance: -
d_gene: TRBD1

CDR3aa: CASSEVQEDSYEQYF
CDR3nt: TGTGCCAGCAGTGAAGTACAGGAAGACTCCTACGAGCAGTACTTC
v_gene: TRBV6-1
j_gene: TRBJ2-7
abundance: few
d_gene: -

CDR3aa: CASSNHPGTSGRAYEQYF
CDR3nt: TGTGCCAGCAGCAATCACCCCGGGACTAGCGGGAGGGCCTACGAGCAGTACTTC
v_gene: TRBV28
j_gene: TRBJ2-7
abundance: few
d_gene: TRBD2

CDR3aa: CASSGLLAGPAGELFF
CDR3nt: TGTGCCAGCAGTGGTCTATTAGCGGGACCGGCCGGGGAGCTGTTTTTT
v_gene: TRBV3-1
j_gene: TRBJ2-2
abundance: -
d_gene: TRBD2

CDR3aa: CATSRDLGGSRGYTF
CDR3nt: TGTGCCACCAGCAGAGATTTGGGGGGGTCGAGGGGCTACACCTTC
v_gene: TRBV15
j_gene: TRBJ1-2
abundance: -
d_gene: -

CDR3aa: CASSQGLREYGYTF
CDR3nt: TGTGCCAGCAGCCAAGGGCTGAGGGAGTACGGCTACACCTTC
v_gene: TRBV3-1
j_gene: TRBJ1-2
abundance: many
d_gene: -

CDR3aa: CSVSSRGSNQPQHF
CDR3nt: TGCAGTGTTTCCTCGCGTGGCAGCAATCAGCCCCAGCATTTT
v_gene: TRBV20-1
j_gene: TRBJ1-5
abundance: -
d_gene: -

CDR3aa: CSARATGGADTQYF
CDR3nt: TGCAGTGCTAGAGCAACGGGTGGGGCAGATACGCAGTATTTT
v_gene: TRBV20-1
j_gene: TRBJ2-3
abundance: -
d_gene: -

CDR3aa: CSARGIAGIISYEQYF
CDR3nt: TGCAGTGCTAGAGGGATAGCAGGGATCATATCCTACGAGCAGTACTTC
v_gene: TRBV20-1
j_gene: TRBJ2-7
abundance: many
d_gene: -

CDR3aa: CACLEGAGGYTF
CDR3nt: TGTGCCTGCCTCGAGGGGGCAGGGGGCTACACCTTC
v_gene: TRBV30
j_gene: TRBJ1-2
abundance: many
d_gene: TRBD1

CDR3aa: CASSVDGLGGREGRNEQFF
CDR3nt: TGTGCCAGCAGCGTAGACGGGCTAGGCGGGCGGGAGGGGAGGAATGAGCAGTTCTTC
v_gene: TRBV9
j_gene: TRBJ2-1
abundance: few
d_gene: TRBD2

CDR3aa: CASSVAGTSGDTQYF
CDR3nt: TGTGCCAGCAGCGTAGCAGGGACTAGTGGAGATACGCAGTATTTT
v_gene: TRBV9
j_gene: TRBJ2-3
abundance: few
d_gene: TRBD2

CDR3aa: CSASTGHLHTDTQYF
CDR3nt: TGCAGTGCTTCAACGGGACACCTTCACACAGATACGCAGTATTTT
v_gene: TRBV20-1
j_gene: TRBJ2-3
abundance: few
d_gene: -

CDR3aa: CASSLAPAGSWETQYF
CDR3nt: TGCGCCAGCAGCTTGGCCCCAGCGGGATCGTGGGAGACCCAGTACTTC
v_gene: TRBV5-1
j_gene: TRBJ2-5
abundance: many
d_gene: TRBD2

CDR3aa: CSARNTDTQYF
CDR3nt: TGCAGTGCTAGAAACACAGATACGCAGTATTTT
v_gene: TRBV20-1
j_gene: TRBJ2-3
abundance: many
d_gene: -

CDR3aa: CASSTVDRVNSPLHF
CDR3nt: TGTGCCAGTAGTACCGTGGACAGGGTGAATTCACCCCTCCACTTT
v_gene: TRBV19
j_gene: TRBJ1-6
abundance: -
d_gene: TRBD1

CDR3aa: CASSEATGGYQPQHF
CDR3nt: TGTGCCAGCAGTGAGGCGACCGGGGGGTATCAGCCCCAGCATTTT
v_gene: TRBV6-1
j_gene: TRBJ1-5
abundance: many
d_gene: -

CDR3aa: CAWSVGAGTEAFF
CDR3nt: TGTGCCTGGAGTGTTGGGGCTGGAACTGAAGCTTTCTTT
v_gene: TRBV30
j_gene: TRBJ1-1
abundance: few
d_gene: -

CDR3aa: CATSQRVGGYTF
CDR3nt: TGTGCCACAAGCCAACGGGTAGGCGGCTACACCTTC
v_gene: TRBV12-3/TRBV12-4
j_gene: TRBJ1-2
abundance: -
d_gene: -

CDR3aa: CSARDPGQGYGNTEAFF
CDR3nt: TGCAGTGCTAGAGACCCGGGACAGGGGTATGGGAACACTGAAGCTTTCTTT
v_gene: TRBV20-1
j_gene: TRBJ1-1
abundance: many
d_gene: TRBD1

CDR3aa: CASSEGQAYDGYTF
CDR3nt: TGTGCCAGCAGCGAGGGACAGGCGTACGACGGCTACACCTTC
v_gene: TRBV9
j_gene: TRBJ1-2
abundance: -
d_gene: TRBD1

CDR3aa: CASSQKTSGRAFFHEQFF
CDR3nt: TGTGCCAGCAGCCAAAAGACTAGCGGGAGGGCGTTTTTTCATGAGCAGTTCTTC
v_gene: TRBV11-2
j_gene: TRBJ2-1
abundance: many
d_gene: TRBD2

CDR3aa: CASSLAGGGQFF
CDR3nt: TGTGCCAGCAGTTTAGCGGGAGGGGGGCAGTTCTTC
v_gene: TRBV27
j_gene: TRBJ2-1
abundance: once
d_gene: TRBD2

CDR3aa: CASSAGTANTKAFF
CDR3nt: TGTGCCAGTAGTGCAGGGACGGCAAACACTAAAGCTTTCTTT
v_gene: TRBV19
j_gene: TRBJ1-1
abundance: few
d_gene: -

CDR3aa: CASGTSGINEQYF
CDR3nt: TGCGCCAGCGGGACTAGCGGGATAAACGAGCAGTACTTC
v_gene: TRBV5-1
j_gene: TRBJ2-7
abundance: -
d_gene: TRBD2

CDR3aa: CASSLNDPFYGYTF
CDR3nt: TGTGCCAGCAGCTTAAACGACCCTTTTTATGGCTACACCTTC
v_gene: TRBV5-5
j_gene: TRBJ1-2
abundance: -
d_gene: -

CDR3aa: CASSETWEAPGYSGANVLTF
CDR3nt: TGTGCCAGCAGTGAAACATGGGAGGCGCCAGGTTACTCTGGGGCCAACGTCCTGACTTTC
v_gene: TRBV2
j_gene: TRBJ2-6
abundance: few
d_gene: -

CDR3aa: CASRIQGASSEAFF
CDR3nt: TGTGCCAGCAGGATACAGGGGGCTTCGTCTGAAGCTTTCTTT
v_gene: TRBV27
j_gene: TRBJ1-1
abundance: -
d_gene: TRBD1

CDR3aa: CASSEGTGGYQPQHF
CDR3nt: TGTGCCAGCAGTGAAGGGACAGGGGGGTATCAGCCCCAGCATTTT
v_gene: TRBV6-1
j_gene: TRBJ1-5
abundance: -
d_gene: TRBD1